This T cell receptor beta chain was captured by sequencing in a study of cytomegalovirus exposure and HLA in healthy donors. Study in general: Prior work identified 100 million to 130 million unique TCR beta sequences in approximately 200 million T cells. Whole-study results and caveats: Cytomegalovirus status was reportedly diagnosed by the classifier with high specificity and sensitivity. The CMV antigen specificity of a few CMV-associated chains was confirmed through in vitro analysis.

The study ran its PCR with 60 Vbeta and 13 Jbeta primers. Generated by immunoSEQ multiplex PCR, the TCRdb table keeps only in-frame clones and is missing some. The data hold approximately 160,000 clones, with 82% observed a single time. Each donor was nominally healthy when sampled (though unrecorded immune exposures were likely). Germline values: CDR1 MNHEY, CDR2 SMNVEV (reference sequence). CDR3 length: 16 residues. With V trimmed by 3 bases and J by 4 bases, 10 bases remained unmatched. About this clone: Its antigen remains unknown.

The clonotype comes from a girl aged 2-10 years in good health and CMV-seropositive. Sequencing used PBMCs. V gene TRBV27 combines with J gene TRBJ1-1; 8 bases agree with TRBD1. This CDR3 is CASSLAGGAGGTEAFF. The CDR3 nucleotides read TGTGCCAGCAGTTTGGCAGGGGGCGCCGGGGGCACTGAAGCTTTCTTT.